This TCR beta chain was sequenced during a study of cytotoxic CD8 clonotypes in ibrutinib-treated CLL. General study results and limits: Whereas clonality rose at ibrutinib response, it declined toward baseline at progression.

As concerns this clone: Its antigen remains unidentified.

Profiled with immunoSEQ multiplex PCR; TCRdb holds only in-frame clones, not every one. This sample has some 300,000 clones, with 80% found just once. V trimming: 10 bases; J trimming: 5 bases; junction bases outside the gene matches: 14. The germline gives CDR1 PRHDT, CDR2 FYEKMQ (reference sequence). The CDR3 covers 16 residues. The receptor's source is a human donor with chronic lymphocytic leukemia. The specimen comprised PBMCs, sampled before ibrutinib treatment. The chain carries TRBV13 and TRBJ2-2, with TRBD1 identical over 9 bases. The CDR3 spells CATARPGQGDTGELFF. DNA for the CDR3: TGTGCCACGGCCCGTCCGGGACAGGGTGATACCGGGGAGCTGTTTTTT.